A selection of T cell receptor beta chains follows, all from one sample in a study of shared clonotypes between healthy human individuals. Produced via immunoSEQ multiplex PCR; TCRdb's table is partial and in-frame only. This table holds under 850,000 clones, roughly 72% found once. The sample comprised memory CD4+ T cells sorted from blood. Source of these receptors: a woman aged 25 to 39 in good health. Both conserved end residues are part of each CDR3. D genes are given only for firm matches. Size is stated for part of the rows, as once, few or many counts, or as a class when the clone is expanded.

d_call: TRBD2; v_call: TRBV7-2; j_call: TRBJ2-3; clone_size: few; cdr3_aa: CASSRRLAGGHPGTQYF; cdr3_nt: TGTGCCAGCAGTCGGAGACTAGCGGGAGGGCACCCGGGTACGCAGTATTTT
d_call: .; v_call: TRBV6-5; j_call: TRBJ2-7; clone_size: .; cdr3_aa: CASSGRISYEQYF; cdr3_nt: TGTGCCAGCAGTGGCAGAATATCCTACGAGCAGTACTTC
d_call: .; v_call: TRBV6-5; j_call: TRBJ1-1; clone_size: .; cdr3_aa: CASSYGPTDFPAFF; cdr3_nt: TGTGCCAGCAGTTACGGTCCGACAGACTTTCCCGCTTTCTTT
d_call: .; v_call: TRBV21-1; j_call: TRBJ1-1; clone_size: once; cdr3_aa: CASRVGLATQFTEAFF; cdr3_nt: TGTGCCAGCAGGGTGGGTTTAGCTACACAATTCACTGAAGCTTTCTTT
d_call: .; v_call: TRBV18; j_call: TRBJ1-5; clone_size: .; cdr3_aa: CASSLYTERAASNQPQHF; cdr3_nt: TGTGCCAGCTCACTCTACACGGAAAGGGCCGCAAGCAATCAGCCCCAGCATTTT
d_call: TRBD1; v_call: TRBV10-3; j_call: TRBJ1-5; clone_size: .; cdr3_aa: CASSQTGDSSNQPQHF; cdr3_nt: TGTGCCAGCAGCCAAACTGGGGACAGCAGCAATCAGCCCCAGCATTTT
d_call: .; v_call: TRBV21-1; j_call: TRBJ1-5; clone_size: .; cdr3_aa: CASGPNGGLGSNQPQHF; cdr3_nt: TGTGCCAGCGGACCAAATGGGGGGCTTGGAAGCAATCAGCCCCAGCATTTT
d_call: .; v_call: TRBV15; j_call: TRBJ2-7; clone_size: .; cdr3_aa: CATTDGYEQYF; cdr3_nt: TGTGCCACCACGGACGGCTACGAGCAGTACTTC
d_call: .; v_call: TRBV27; j_call: TRBJ1-2; clone_size: .; cdr3_aa: CASSNMADGYTF; cdr3_nt: TGTGCCAGCAGTAACATGGCGGATGGCTACACCTTC
d_call: .; v_call: TRBV5-6; j_call: TRBJ1-1; clone_size: few; cdr3_aa: CASRPAGRLNTEAFF; cdr3_nt: TGTGCCAGCAGGCCGGCCGGAAGACTGAACACTGAAGCTTTCTTT
d_call: .; v_call: TRBV30; j_call: TRBJ2-2; clone_size: .; cdr3_aa: CAWKSARNTGELFF; cdr3_nt: TGTGCCTGGAAGTCAGCCCGTAACACCGGGGAGCTGTTTTTT
d_call: .; v_call: TRBV6-6; j_call: TRBJ2-7; clone_size: .; cdr3_aa: CASSYSYGTNSYEQYF; cdr3_nt: TGTGCCAGCAGTTACTCCTACGGGACCAACTCCTACGAGCAGTACTTC
d_call: TRBD2; v_call: TRBV5-1; j_call: TRBJ2-5; clone_size: .; cdr3_aa: CASRGGTRTSGYQETQYF; cdr3_nt: TGCGCCAGCAGAGGGGGGACGAGGACTAGCGGGTACCAAGAGACCCAGTACTTC
d_call: .; v_call: TRBV7-2; j_call: TRBJ2-1; clone_size: .; cdr3_aa: CASSQTLYNEQFF; cdr3_nt: TGTGCCAGCAGCCAGACCCTTTACAATGAGCAGTTCTTC
d_call: .; v_call: TRBV27; j_call: TRBJ2-3; clone_size: .; cdr3_aa: CASSRGLHTDTQYF; cdr3_nt: TGTGCCAGCAGTCGAGGACTGCACACAGATACGCAGTATTTT
d_call: .; v_call: TRBV6-1; j_call: TRBJ1-5; clone_size: .; cdr3_aa: CASITGSGNQPQHF; cdr3_nt: TGTGCCAGCATTACAGGGTCTGGCAATCAGCCCCAGCATTTT
d_call: .; v_call: TRBV7-9; j_call: TRBJ2-7; clone_size: .; cdr3_aa: CASSLEGLSYEQYF; cdr3_nt: TGTGCCAGCAGCTTAGAAGGCCTTTCCTACGAGCAGTACTTC
d_call: .; v_call: TRBV2; j_call: TRBJ2-5; clone_size: .; cdr3_aa: CASSAPQPGETQYF; cdr3_nt: TGTGCCAGCAGTGCCCCCCAACCGGGGGAGACCCAGTACTTC
d_call: .; v_call: TRBV7-2; j_call: TRBJ2-7; clone_size: .; cdr3_aa: CASSKGGALGYEQYF; cdr3_nt: TGTGCCAGCAGCAAGGGGGGGGCCCTAGGCTACGAGCAGTACTTC
d_call: .; v_call: TRBV11-2; j_call: TRBJ2-2; clone_size: .; cdr3_aa: CASSLAENTGELFF; cdr3_nt: TGTGCCAGCAGCTTAGCGGAGAACACCGGGGAGCTGTTTTTT
d_call: TRBD1; v_call: TRBV11-3; j_call: TRBJ2-3; clone_size: .; cdr3_aa: CASSLGDSSRDTQYF; cdr3_nt: TGTGCCAGCAGCTTAGGGGACAGCTCAAGGGATACGCAGTATTTT
d_call: .; v_call: TRBV5-8; j_call: TRBJ2-2; clone_size: many; cdr3_aa: CASSRGGTGELFF; cdr3_nt: TGTGCCAGCAGCAGAGGGGGAACCGGGGAGCTGTTTTTT
d_call: .; v_call: TRBV7-2; j_call: TRBJ1-3; clone_size: .; cdr3_aa: CASTSERRVVGNTIYF; cdr3_nt: TGTGCCAGCACCTCAGAACGACGGGTAGTAGGAAACACCATATATTTT
d_call: .; v_call: TRBV28; j_call: TRBJ1-2; clone_size: .; cdr3_aa: CASSSPSQANYGYTF; cdr3_nt: TGTGCCAGCAGTTCACCCTCCCAAGCTAACTATGGCTACACCTTC
d_call: .; v_call: TRBV7-3; j_call: TRBJ1-2; clone_size: .; cdr3_aa: CASSLGGSEGYTF; cdr3_nt: TGTGCCAGCAGCTTAGGGGGTTCTGAGGGCTACACCTTC
d_call: TRBD1; v_call: TRBV7-8; j_call: TRBJ1-5; clone_size: .; cdr3_aa: CASSLMDRRRNQPQHF; cdr3_nt: TGTGCCAGCAGCTTAATGGACAGGAGACGCAATCAGCCCCAGCATTTT
d_call: TRBD2; v_call: TRBV29-1; j_call: TRBJ2-1; clone_size: .; cdr3_aa: CSADLAGVRNEQFF; cdr3_nt: TGCAGCGCCGATTTAGCGGGAGTTCGGAATGAGCAGTTCTTC
d_call: TRBD1; v_call: TRBV28; j_call: TRBJ1-2; clone_size: few; cdr3_aa: CASSGRDRGRGGAYGYTF; cdr3_nt: TGTGCCAGCAGTGGTAGGGACAGGGGGCGCGGGGGGGCCTATGGCTACACCTTC
d_call: .; v_call: TRBV28; j_call: TRBJ2-7; clone_size: .; cdr3_aa: CASSGLYEQYF; cdr3_nt: TGTGCCAGCAGCGGGTTGTACGAGCAGTACTTC
d_call: .; v_call: TRBV7-9; j_call: TRBJ2-3; clone_size: .; cdr3_aa: CASSLNLLASDTQYF; cdr3_nt: TGTGCCAGCAGCTTGAATCTGCTGGCCTCGGATACGCAGTATTTT
d_call: TRBD2; v_call: TRBV4-2; j_call: TRBJ2-5; clone_size: many; cdr3_aa: CASSQGSGTRGEETQYF; cdr3_nt: TGTGCCAGCAGCCAAGGTTCCGGGACTCGGGGGGAAGAGACCCAGTACTTC
d_call: .; v_call: TRBV27; j_call: TRBJ1-2; clone_size: many; cdr3_aa: CASGRGNYGYTF; cdr3_nt: TGTGCCAGCGGGAGGGGTAACTATGGCTACACCTTC
d_call: TRBD2; v_call: TRBV6-5; j_call: TRBJ2-7; clone_size: .; cdr3_aa: CASSGGLAGGEQYF; cdr3_nt: TGTGCCAGCAGTGGGGGACTAGCGGGAGGCGAGCAGTACTTC
d_call: .; v_call: TRBV10-1; j_call: TRBJ2-2; clone_size: few; cdr3_aa: CASSAQSLNTGELFF; cdr3_nt: TGCGCCAGCAGTGCGCAGTCACTGAACACCGGGGAGCTGTTTTTT
d_call: .; v_call: TRBV6-5; j_call: TRBJ2-7; clone_size: .; cdr3_aa: CASTNPGSGEQYF; cdr3_nt: TGTGCCAGCACCAACCCGGGTTCGGGTGAGCAGTACTTC
d_call: .; v_call: TRBV5-1; j_call: TRBJ1-4; clone_size: many; cdr3_aa: CASSITTTNEKLFF; cdr3_nt: TGCGCCAGCAGCATTACAACAACTAATGAAAAACTGTTTTTT
d_call: TRBD2; v_call: TRBV11-2; j_call: TRBJ2-2; clone_size: .; cdr3_aa: CASSSLAGGGELFF; cdr3_nt: TGTGCCAGCAGCTCCCTAGCGGGAGGCGGGGAGCTGTTTTTT
d_call: TRBD2; v_call: TRBV11-2; j_call: TRBJ2-5; clone_size: .; cdr3_aa: CASSLLAGVWETQYF; cdr3_nt: TGTGCCAGCAGCTTACTAGCGGGAGTTTGGGAGACCCAGTACTTC
d_call: .; v_call: TRBV28; j_call: TRBJ2-7; clone_size: .; cdr3_aa: CASSSRYEQYF; cdr3_nt: TGTGCCAGCAGTTCGCGCTACGAGCAGTACTTC